Below, one T cell receptor beta chain is given with its context. The antigen remains undetermined. The sample contains more than one DNA sequence encoding this CDR3. Deep-level assay runs were performed. Using immunoSEQ multiplex PCR, the repertoire was profiled, and TCRdb retains in-frame clones only, with some absent. The table records over a million clones, approximately 80% of them present only once. The data stem from a study of shared clonotypes between healthy human individuals. Study-wide background: Three men and two women, aged 18 to 49, were donors.

CD45RA-negative memory and CD45RA+ naive subsets were split from the CD4+ cells. The CDR3 contains 13 residues. The V and J ends lost 0 bases and 0 bases respectively, with 4 bases between them. CDR1 is SGHRS and CDR2 is YFSETQ in the germline V gene. Study outcomes and limitations: Memory subsets had estimated richness that was generally smaller than that of naive subsets.

This receptor was taken from a man between 18 and 29 years old in good health. Some clones in this sample may be carry-over from other donors' samples. Sequencing was carried out using memory CD4+ T cells from PBMCs. Subset denoted: CD45RA-negative fraction. V gene TRBV5-1 combines with J gene TRBJ2-7; D gene uncertain. CDR3 nucleotide sequence: TGCGCCAGCAGCTTGGGCAGCTCCTACGAGCAGTACTTC. Its protein product is CASSLGSSYEQYF.